This T cell receptor (beta chain) came from a study of blood T cell repertoires in COVID-19. Overall study: Both acute and convalescent COVID-19 samples were obtained from the United States, Italy and Spain. PBMCs, B-cell-depleted T cells, or T cells were the source of the cDNA or gDNA that made up the material.

Methods used by the authors: Reference gene primers were amplified, and this amplification served to estimate nucleated cell counts. Sequenced by immunoSEQ multiplex PCR; TCRdb stores in-frame clones only, minus some. The V and J calls and clone size were taken over from that table, and D and trimming were inferred from the DNA. The data hold under 200,000 clones, with around nine tenths observed a single time. The CDR3 totals 17 residues. V shed 1 base and J shed 1 base, with 15 bases lying between them. The germline V gene has CDR1 LNHNV and CDR2 YYDKDF (reference sequence). The receptor's source is a man aged 18 to 30 with active or convalescent COVID-19. The sequencing sample was made of peripheral blood. The rearrangement links TRBV15 to TRBJ2-3; D may be TRBD1 (6 bases). Here the CDR3 reads CATSRGWSQGGTDTQYF. The CDR3 nucleotides read TGTGCCACCAGCAGAGGGTGGTCACAGGGTGGCACAGATACGCAGTATTTT.